These T cell receptor beta chains were read from a single sample in a study of T cell changes during pregnancy in multiple sclerosis. Assay used: immunoSEQ multiplex PCR; TCRdb lists only in-frame clones, some missing. The table includes more than 55,000 clones, 94% detected once. The sequencing here drew on CD8+ T cells from peripheral blood mononuclear cells, taken after pregnancy. The receptors shown here come from a female donor with multiple sclerosis, enrolled in a pregnancy study. Both conserved end residues are part of each CDR3.

J gene,V gene,CDR3 protein
TRBJ2-5,TRBV4-3,CASSPGLEETQYF
TRBJ2-2,TRBV7-3,CASSLVLNTGELFF
TRBJ1-2,TRBV27,CASSTRDRGVRDGYTF
TRBJ2-1,TRBV14,CASSLQPGGYEQFF
TRBJ2-7,TRBV4-1,CASSPGTSGLGSYEQYF
TRBJ1-1,TRBV11-2,CASSLGRGNTEAFF
TRBJ2-1,TRBV27,CASLGAGAYNEQFF
TRBJ1-5,TRBV9,CASSGPGQGLRQPQHF
TRBJ2-2,TRBV9,CASSVGQGARDTGELFF
TRBJ1-6,TRBV4-2,CASSLSGTENSPLHF
TRBJ1-5,TRBV27,CASSLNRGDQPQHF
TRBJ2-7,TRBV21-1,CASSKWGGRSPEQYF
TRBJ1-2,TRBV5-4,CASSSPKGQGHNYGYTF
TRBJ2-7,TRBV28,CASSHGGGPYEQYF
TRBJ2-4,TRBV28,CASSSGTLENIQYF
TRBJ1-1,TRBV7-9,CASSLAFGGNTEAFF
TRBJ1-5,TRBV5-8,CASSPYGQGFNQPQHF
TRBJ2-1,TRBV27,CASSPRGTYNEQFF
TRBJ2-3,TRBV5-1,CASSLVQTGGFDTQYF
TRBJ2-3,TRBV7-6,CASSLKGLAGGGTDTQYF
TRBJ1-5,TRBV30,CAWSERQGVRQPQHF
TRBJ2-5,TRBV27,CASSFTPPETQYF
TRBJ2-7,TRBV4-1,CASSQPSGSYEQYF
TRBJ2-2,TRBV30,CAWSVGGAGELFF
TRBJ2-7,TRBV13,CASRGQGTNAEQYF
TRBJ2-1,TRBV9,CASSSSGLAGVNEQFF
TRBJ1-1,TRBV27,CASSLAGWNTEAFF
TRBJ2-3,TRBV27,CASSLGQAITDTQYF
TRBJ2-1,TRBV6-1,CASSDAGTRLLDEQFF
TRBJ2-1,TRBV6-5,CASSYGGSSYNEQFF
TRBJ2-7,TRBV6-6,CASSVQGGFLEQYF
TRBJ2-7,TRBV27,CASSPGLVGYEQYF
TRBJ2-3,TRBV27,CASSFQDRGPDTQYF
TRBJ2-7,TRBV27,CASSYTQGVSYEQYF
TRBJ2-2,TRBV28,CASSPGLAGVLTGELFF
TRBJ2-3,TRBV6-4,CASSLTSGSTDTQYF
TRBJ2-3,TRBV9,CASSFRQGDTDTQYF
TRBJ2-3,TRBV7-9,CASSFRSGGSSSTDTQYF
TRBJ2-1,TRBV4-3,CASSQDFGGHNEQFF
TRBJ2-7,TRBV10-3,CAIQQNRIGEEAYEQYF
TRBJ2-5,TRBV27,CASSYLSPEGSGKETQYF
TRBJ2-2,TRBV19,CASLLETGELFF
TRBJ1-1,TRBV4-1,CASRLTGNTEAFF
TRBJ2-1,TRBV2,CASSGAYNEQFF
TRBJ2-7,TRBV20-1,CSAVTGSEQYF
TRBJ2-1,TRBV25-1,CASSAASSGRGEQFF